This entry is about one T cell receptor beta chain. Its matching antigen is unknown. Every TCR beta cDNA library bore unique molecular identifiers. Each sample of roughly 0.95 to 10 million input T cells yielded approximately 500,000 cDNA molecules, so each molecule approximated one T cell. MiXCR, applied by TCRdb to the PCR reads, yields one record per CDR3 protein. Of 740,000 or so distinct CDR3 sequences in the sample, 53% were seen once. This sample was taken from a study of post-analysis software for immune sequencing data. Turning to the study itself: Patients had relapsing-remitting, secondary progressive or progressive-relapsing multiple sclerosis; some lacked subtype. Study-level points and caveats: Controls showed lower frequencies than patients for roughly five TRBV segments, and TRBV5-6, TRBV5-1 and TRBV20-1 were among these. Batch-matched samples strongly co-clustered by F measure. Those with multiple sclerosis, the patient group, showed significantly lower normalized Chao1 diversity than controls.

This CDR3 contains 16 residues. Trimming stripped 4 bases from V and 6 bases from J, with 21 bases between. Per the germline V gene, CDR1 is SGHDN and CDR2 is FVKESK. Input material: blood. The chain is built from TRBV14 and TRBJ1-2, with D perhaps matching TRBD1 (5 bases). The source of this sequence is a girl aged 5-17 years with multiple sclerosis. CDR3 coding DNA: TGTGCCAGCAGCCCCAGTATGGGACGGCTTATCGATGGCTACACCTTC. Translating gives CASSPSMGRLIDGYTF.